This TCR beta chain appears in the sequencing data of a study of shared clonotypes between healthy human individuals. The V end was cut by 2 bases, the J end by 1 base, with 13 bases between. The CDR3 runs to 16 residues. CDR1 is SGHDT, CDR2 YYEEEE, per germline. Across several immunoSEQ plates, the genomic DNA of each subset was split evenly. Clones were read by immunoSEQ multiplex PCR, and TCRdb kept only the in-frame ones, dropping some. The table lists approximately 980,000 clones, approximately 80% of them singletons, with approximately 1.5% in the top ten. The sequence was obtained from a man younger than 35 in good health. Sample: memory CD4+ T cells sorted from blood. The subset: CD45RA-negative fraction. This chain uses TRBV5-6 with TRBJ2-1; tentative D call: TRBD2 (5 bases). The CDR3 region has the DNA TGTGCCAGCAGCTTAAATACGGGGTTATCCTACAATGAGCAGTTCTTC. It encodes CASSLNTGLSYNEQFF.